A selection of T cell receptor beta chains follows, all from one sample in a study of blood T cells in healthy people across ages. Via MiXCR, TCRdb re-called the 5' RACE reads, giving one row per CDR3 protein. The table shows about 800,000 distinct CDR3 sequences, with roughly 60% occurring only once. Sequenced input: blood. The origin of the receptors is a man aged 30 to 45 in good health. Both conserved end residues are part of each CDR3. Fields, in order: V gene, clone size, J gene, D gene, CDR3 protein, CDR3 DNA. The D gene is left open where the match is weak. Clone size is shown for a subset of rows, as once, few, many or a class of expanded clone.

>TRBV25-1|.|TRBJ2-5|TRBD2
CASSALGGRGETQYF
TGTGCCAGCAGTGCTCTCGGCGGGAGGGGTGAGACCCAGTACTTC
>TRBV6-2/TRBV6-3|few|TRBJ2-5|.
CASSYSFLETQYF
TGTGCCAGCAGTTACTCTTTTCTGGAGACCCAGTACTTC
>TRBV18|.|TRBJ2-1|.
CASLGGRRDSYNEQFF
TGTGCCAGCCTAGGGGGGCGCCGGGACAGTTACAATGAGCAGTTCTTC
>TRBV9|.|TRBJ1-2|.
CASSPSGLNYGYTF
TGTGCCAGCAGCCCCAGCGGTCTTAACTATGGCTACACCTTC
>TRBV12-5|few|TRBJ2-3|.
CASGLPLYDTQYF
TGTGCTAGTGGTTTACCCCTCTACGATACGCAGTATTTT
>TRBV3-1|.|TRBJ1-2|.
CASSLLGGDGYTF
TGTGCCAGCAGCCTCCTTGGGGGGGATGGCTACACCTTC
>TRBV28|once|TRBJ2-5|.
CASSFRFQETQYF
TGTGCCAGCAGTTTCAGATTCCAAGAGACCCAGTACTTC
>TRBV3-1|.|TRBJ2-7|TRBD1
CASSRRVTGTATYEQYF
TGTGCCAGCAGCCGACGAGTGACCGGGACAGCAACCTACGAGCAGTACTTC
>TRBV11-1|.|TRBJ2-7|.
CASSPNRGQYEQYF
TGTGCCAGCAGCCCTAATAGGGGTCAATACGAGCAGTACTTC
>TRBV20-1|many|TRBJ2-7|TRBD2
CSAPPNPGLPYEQYF
TGCAGTGCTCCTCCTAATCCGGGACTACCATACGAGCAGTACTTC
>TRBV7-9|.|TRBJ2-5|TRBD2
CASSPGIAGASETQYF
TGTGCCAGCAGCCCAGGGATAGCGGGAGCTTCGGAGACCCAGTACTTC
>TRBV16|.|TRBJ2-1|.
CASSQGRNNEQFF
TGTGCCAGCAGCCAAGGACGGAACAATGAGCAGTTCTTC
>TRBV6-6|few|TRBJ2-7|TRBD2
CASSYSFGRASREQYF
TGTGCCAGCAGTTACTCGTTCGGGAGGGCCAGCCGCGAGCAGTACTTC
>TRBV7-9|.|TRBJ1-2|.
CASSLGDRGGSYTF
TGTGCCAGCAGCTTGGGCGACAGAGGGGGTAGCTACACCTTC
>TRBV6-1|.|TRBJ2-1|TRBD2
CASRLAGGPWDEQFF
TGTGCCAGCAGACTAGCGGGGGGCCCGTGGGATGAGCAGTTCTTC
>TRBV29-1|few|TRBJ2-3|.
CSVELWSRTDTQYF
TGCAGCGTTGAACTTTGGTCCCGCACAGATACGCAGTATTTT
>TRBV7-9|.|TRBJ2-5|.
CASSPSQGTEHHNEQYF
TGTGCCAGCAGCCCTTCTCAGGGGACGGAACACCACAATGAGCAGTACTTC
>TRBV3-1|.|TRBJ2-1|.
CASSPQPHSGGTYNEQFF
TGTGCCAGCAGCCCTCAACCCCATTCGGGGGGCACCTACAATGAGCAGTTCTTC
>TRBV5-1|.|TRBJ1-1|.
CASSPDRMTSTEAFF
TGCGCCAGCAGCCCTGACCGGATGACAAGCACTGAAGCTTTCTTT
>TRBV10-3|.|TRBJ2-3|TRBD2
CAISVLAGAGDTQYF
TGTGCCATCAGTGTCCTAGCGGGGGCGGGAGATACGCAGTATTTT
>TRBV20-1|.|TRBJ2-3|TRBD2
CSASPRLAGTDTQYF
TGCAGTGCCAGCCCCCGACTAGCTGGAACAGATACGCAGTATTTT
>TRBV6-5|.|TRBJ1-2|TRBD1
CASSSTGTEYTF
TGTGCCAGCAGTTCTACTGGGACAGAATACACCTTC
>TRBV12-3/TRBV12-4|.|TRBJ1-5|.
CASSQDSTNQPQHF
TGTGCCAGCAGTCAGGACAGCACCAATCAGCCCCAGCATTTT
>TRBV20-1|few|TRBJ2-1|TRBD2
CSALLSGTYNEQFF
TGCAGTGCCCTTCTAAGCGGGACCTACAATGAGCAGTTCTTC
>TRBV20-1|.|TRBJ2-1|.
CSARGGRQQFF
TGCAGTGCTAGAGGGGGGAGGCAGCAGTTCTTC
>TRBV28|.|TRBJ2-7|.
CASRYGAYEQYF
TGTGCCAGCAGATACGGGGCCTACGAGCAGTACTTC
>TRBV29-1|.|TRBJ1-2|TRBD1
CSVEDYRSNTGGYGYTF
TGCAGCGTTGAAGATTACCGTTCGAATACAGGGGGATATGGCTACACCTTC
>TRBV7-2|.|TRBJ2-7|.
CASSLARLAHYEQYF
TGTGCCAGCAGCTTAGCGCGGCTAGCCCACTACGAGCAGTACTTC
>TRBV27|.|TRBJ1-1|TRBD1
CTSEKSRDREWGAEAFF
TGTACCAGCGAGAAAAGTCGGGACAGGGAGTGGGGCGCTGAAGCTTTCTTT
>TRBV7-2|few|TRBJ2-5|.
CASSVSVQETQYF
TGTGCCAGCAGCGTTTCAGTTCAAGAGACCCAGTACTTC
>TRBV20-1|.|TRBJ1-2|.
CSAKENGDGGYTF
TGCAGTGCCAAGGAGAACGGAGATGGTGGCTACACCTTC
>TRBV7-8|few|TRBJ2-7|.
CASSSHPVSYEQYF
TGTGCCAGCAGCTCCCACCCAGTCTCCTACGAGCAGTACTTC
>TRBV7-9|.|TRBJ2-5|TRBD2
CASSPPRAGTWQETQYF
TGTGCCAGCAGCCCCCCTCGAGCGGGGACTTGGCAAGAGACCCAGTACTTC
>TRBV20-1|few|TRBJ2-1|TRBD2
CSARSGNSYNEQFF
TGCAGTGCTAGGAGCGGGAACTCCTACAATGAGCAGTTCTTC
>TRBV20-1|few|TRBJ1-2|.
CSAPIFQGYYGYTF
TGCAGTGCCCCTATATTTCAGGGGTACTATGGCTACACCTTC
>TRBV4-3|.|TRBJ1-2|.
CASSQGARGNYGYTF
TGCGCCAGCAGCCAAGGCGCCCGCGGGAACTATGGCTACACCTTC
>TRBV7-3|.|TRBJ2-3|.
CASSPSGTRDTQYF
TGTGCCAGCAGCCCTAGTGGGACCAGGGATACGCAGTATTTT
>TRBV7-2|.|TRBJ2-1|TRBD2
CASGEGLVDLSSYNEQFF
TGTGCCAGCGGGGAGGGGTTGGTAGATCTTAGCTCCTACAATGAGCAGTTCTTC
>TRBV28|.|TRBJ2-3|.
CASDDFLARTQYF
TGTGCCAGCGACGACTTTCTAGCGCGTACGCAGTATTTT
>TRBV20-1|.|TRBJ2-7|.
CSARGSRNEQYF
TGCAGTGCTAGAGGCTCAAGGAACGAGCAGTACTTC
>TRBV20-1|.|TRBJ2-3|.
CSARLTTPSTDTQYF
TGCAGTGCTAGGTTAACTACCCCTAGCACAGATACGCAGTATTTT
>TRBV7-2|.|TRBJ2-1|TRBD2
CASSGTSGGLNEQFF
TGTGCCAGCAGCGGGACTAGCGGGGGGCTCAATGAGCAGTTCTTC
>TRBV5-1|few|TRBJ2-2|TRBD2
CASSLGDGTSGRHTGELFF
TGCGCCAGCAGCTTGGGAGACGGGACTAGCGGGAGACACACCGGGGAGCTGTTTTTT
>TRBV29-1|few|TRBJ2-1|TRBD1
CSVVSPGTGDYHEQFF
TGCAGCGTCGTATCCCCCGGGACAGGGGATTATCATGAGCAGTTCTTC
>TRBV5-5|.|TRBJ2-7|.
CASSLFGQGYREQYF
TGTGCCAGCAGCTTGTTCGGTCAGGGATACCGCGAGCAGTACTTC
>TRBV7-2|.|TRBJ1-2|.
CASSEEAGYGYTF
TGTGCCAGCAGCGAAGAAGCCGGCTATGGCTACACCTTC
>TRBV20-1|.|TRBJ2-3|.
CSARDSPNTDTQYF
TGCAGTGCTAGGGACTCGCCGAACACAGATACGCAGTATTTT
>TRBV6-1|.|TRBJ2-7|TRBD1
CASTVTSDRGSYEQYF
TGTGCCAGCACCGTAACTTCTGACAGGGGTTCCTACGAGCAGTACTTC